This paragraph covers one T cell receptor (beta chain) sequence. Antigen: not known. Looked up from germline, CDR1 is SQVTM and CDR2 is ANQGSEA. With V trimmed by 7 bases and J by 4 bases, 5 bases remained unmatched. This CDR3 has 14 amino acids. The sample is drawn from a study of cytomegalovirus exposure and HLA in healthy donors. Researchers ran the PCR with 60 Vbeta and 13 Jbeta primers. In the original processing: Later analysis identified tens of millions of unique TCR beta chains, 9 million to 13 million shared. This table comes from immunoSEQ multiplex PCR, and its TCRdb copy is limited to in-frame clones, with some not included. The DNA gave D and trimming, while V, J and clone size come from that table. Listed are approximately 190,000 clones; 6.5% falls within the top ten. Points from the study as a whole: Of the V segments, some could not be distinguished, including TRBV6-2 and TRBV6-3, and were excluded. A missense variant in DCLRE1C was later tied to TCR beta V- and J-gene trimming. In a later analysis, across HLA loci, associated TCR counts were highest for DRB1, lowest for HLA-C.

The chain joins TRBV29-1 to TRBJ2-5; TRBD2 matches at 14 bases. The specimen was PBMCs. This receptor was obtained from a man aged 25-45 years in good health and CMV-seronegative. The CDR3 region has the DNA TGCAGCGCCGGGACTAGCGGGAGCGGAGAGACCCAGTACTTC. This encodes CSAGTSGSGETQYF.